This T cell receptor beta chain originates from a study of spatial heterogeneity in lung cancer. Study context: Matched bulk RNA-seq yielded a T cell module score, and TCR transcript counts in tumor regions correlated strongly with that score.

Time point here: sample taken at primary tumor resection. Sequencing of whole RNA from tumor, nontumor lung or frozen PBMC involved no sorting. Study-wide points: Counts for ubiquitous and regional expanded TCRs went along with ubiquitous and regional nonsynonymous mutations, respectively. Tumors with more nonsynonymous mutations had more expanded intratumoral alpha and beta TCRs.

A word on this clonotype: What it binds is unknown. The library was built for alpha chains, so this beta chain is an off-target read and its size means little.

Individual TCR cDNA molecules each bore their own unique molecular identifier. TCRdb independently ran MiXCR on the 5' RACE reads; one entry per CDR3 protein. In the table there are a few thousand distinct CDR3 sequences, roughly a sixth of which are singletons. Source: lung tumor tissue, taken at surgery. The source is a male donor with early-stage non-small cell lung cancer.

The CDR3 region has the DNA TGCAGTGCTAGAGATGTCCCGGCGCTTGGTGGAAACACCATATATTTT. The encoded protein is CSARDVPALGGNTIYF. The J gene is TRBJ1-3, the V gene TRBV20-1, with D unresolved. The germline V gene encodes CDR1 DFQATT and CDR2 SNEGSKA (reference sequence). This CDR3 is 16 amino acids long. The V end was cut by 0 bases, the J end by 3 bases, with 15 bases between.